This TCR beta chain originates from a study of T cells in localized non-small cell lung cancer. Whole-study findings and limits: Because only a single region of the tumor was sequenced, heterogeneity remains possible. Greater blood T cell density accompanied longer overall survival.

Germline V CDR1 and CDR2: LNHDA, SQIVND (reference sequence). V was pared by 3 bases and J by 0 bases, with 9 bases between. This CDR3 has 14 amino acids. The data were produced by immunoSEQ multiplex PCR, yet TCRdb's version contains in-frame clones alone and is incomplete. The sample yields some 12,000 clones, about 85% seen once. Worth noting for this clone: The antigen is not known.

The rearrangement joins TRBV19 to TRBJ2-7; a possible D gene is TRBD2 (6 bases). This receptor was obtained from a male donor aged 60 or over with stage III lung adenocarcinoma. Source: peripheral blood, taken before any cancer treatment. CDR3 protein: CASSMRGSSYEQYF. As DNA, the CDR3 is TGTGCCAGTAGTATGCGGGGCAGCTCCTACGAGCAGTACTTC.